These T cell receptor beta chains were read from a single sample in a study of CD8 T cells in Susac syndrome. TCRdb re-called the immunoSEQ multiplex PCR reads with MiXCR, one entry per CDR3 protein. The table has roughly 120,000 distinct CDR3 sequences, approximately 94% seen once. The sample comprised CD4+ T cells from PBMCs. These receptors all come from a human donor in good health. CDR3s include the opening cysteine and the closing phenylalanine or tryptophan. A D gene is named only where the DNA matches it firmly. Clone sizes are given selectively: once, few, many, or a class where the clone is expanded.

j_gene | len | abundance | v_gene | d_gene | CDR3aa | CDR3nt
TRBJ1-2 | 16 | - | TRBV6-1 | TRBD1 | CASSDPRTGKSYGYTF | TGTGCCAGCAGTGATCCTAGGACAGGGAAATCCTATGGCTACACCTTC
TRBJ1-2 | 15 | - | TRBV9 | TRBD1 | CASSVDGTGAYGYTF | TGTGCCAGCAGCGTAGACGGGACAGGGGCCTATGGCTACACCTTC
TRBJ2-1 | 15 | - | TRBV30 | TRBD1 | CAWELYRGPYNEQFF | TGTGCCTGGGAATTATACAGGGGGCCCTACAATGAGCAGTTCTTC
TRBJ1-2 | 16 | - | TRBV12-3/TRBV12-4 | - | CASSSGTGVGNYGYTF | TGTGCCAGCAGTTCCGGGACCGGGGTTGGTAACTATGGCTACACCTTC
TRBJ2-7 | 12 | - | TRBV3-1 | - | CASSQKGGEQYF | TGTGCCAGCAGCCAAAAAGGCGGGGAGCAGTACTTC
TRBJ2-4 | 16 | - | TRBV28 | - | CASSLIGVVAKNIQYF | TGTGCCAGCAGTTTAATAGGGGTGGTAGCCAAAAACATTCAGTACTTC
TRBJ1-1 | 13 | - | TRBV6-1 | - | CASSGQESTEAFF | TGTGCCAGCAGTGGGCAGGAGAGCACTGAAGCTTTCTTT
TRBJ2-7 | 13 | once | TRBV7-2 | TRBD2 | CASSIKREHEQYF | TGTGCCAGCAGCATCAAGCGGGAGCACGAGCAGTACTTC
TRBJ1-2 | 12 | - | TRBV20-1 | - | CSASGLNYGYTF | TGCAGTGCTTCAGGGCTTAACTATGGCTACACCTTC
TRBJ2-3 | 14 | - | TRBV18 | - | CASSPVPEGITQYF | TGTGCCAGCTCACCGGTCCCCGAAGGGATTACGCAGTATTTT
TRBJ2-7 | 15 | - | TRBV20-1 | TRBD2 | CSAKLAGGLSYEQYF | TGCAGTGCTAAACTAGCGGGAGGCCTCTCCTACGAGCAGTACTTC
TRBJ2-2 | 14 | - | TRBV7-2 | - | CASSWIGADGELFF | TGTGCCAGCAGCTGGATCGGGGCGGACGGGGAGCTGTTTTTT
TRBJ1-2 | 14 | - | TRBV6-5 | - | CASGGQPENYGYTF | TGTGCCAGCGGAGGACAACCCGAAAACTATGGCTACACCTTC
TRBJ2-5 | 14 | - | TRBV7-7 | - | CASSLAQGIETQYF | TGTGCTAGCAGCTTAGCGCAGGGGATAGAGACCCAGTACTTC
TRBJ2-1 | 16 | - | TRBV21-1 | - | CASSLKSGSIGNEQFF | TGTGCCAGCAGCCTCAAGAGCGGGAGTATCGGCAATGAGCAGTTCTTC
TRBJ2-3 | 17 | - | TRBV18 | TRBD2 | CASSLTGTSGYTDTQYF | TGTGCCAGCTCACTTACCGGGACTAGCGGATACACAGATACGCAGTATTTT
TRBJ2-7 | 13 | once | TRBV20-1 | TRBD1 | CSAAGDRPSEQYF | TGCAGTGCTGCCGGGGACAGGCCCTCCGAGCAGTACTTC
TRBJ2-3 | 15 | - | TRBV11-2 | - | CASSLSGAGTDTQYF | TGTGCCAGCAGCTTAAGCGGAGCGGGCACAGATACGCAGTATTTT
TRBJ2-6 | 18 | - | TRBV3-1 | - | CASSQGTGTRSGANVLTF | TGTGCCAGCAGCCAAGGAACAGGAACCCGATCTGGGGCCAACGTCCTGACTTTC
TRBJ1-1 | 13 | - | TRBV20-1 | - | CSATYVRNTEAFF | TGCAGTGCTACCTATGTAAGGAACACTGAAGCTTTCTTT
TRBJ2-7 | 14 | - | TRBV5-4 | TRBD1 | CASSPPGTAYEQYF | TGTGCCAGCAGTCCCCCCGGGACAGCCTACGAGCAGTACTTC
TRBJ1-6 | 15 | - | TRBV30 | - | CAWGGAKARNSPLHF | TGTGCCTGGGGGGGCGCCAAGGCCCGTAATTCACCCCTCCACTTT
TRBJ2-5 | 13 | once | TRBV29-1 | - | CSVGWGNGETQYF | TGCAGCGTTGGATGGGGAAACGGAGAGACCCAGTACTTC
TRBJ2-7 | 15 | - | TRBV30 | - | CAWSRSLLTSYEQYF | TGTGCCTGGAGTCGAAGTCTTTTAACCTCCTACGAGCAGTACTTC
TRBJ2-3 | 16 | - | TRBV6-1 | TRBD1 | CASRGPGQGYTDTQYF | TGTGCCAGCAGGGGGCCGGGACAGGGGTACACAGATACGCAGTATTTT
TRBJ2-3 | 14 | - | TRBV20-1 | TRBD2 | CSASGAGSEDTQYF | TGCAGTGCTAGCGGAGCGGGATCAGAAGATACGCAGTATTTT
TRBJ1-2 | 14 | - | TRBV28 | TRBD1 | CASSPSGQGLGYTF | TGTGCCAGCAGCCCTTCCGGACAGGGATTAGGCTACACCTTC
TRBJ2-5 | 12 | few | TRBV2 | TRBD1 | CASRDRGETQYF | TGTGCCAGCCGGGACAGGGGGGAGACCCAGTACTTC
TRBJ2-5 | 14 | once | TRBV6-1 | TRBD2 | CASSRLAGVETQYF | TGTGCCAGCAGCCGACTAGCGGGAGTAGAGACCCAGTACTTC
TRBJ2-5 | 13 | - | TRBV3-1 | - | CASSPTGTGTQYF | TGTGCCAGCAGCCCGACTGGGACGGGGACCCAGTACTTC
TRBJ1-3 | 14 | - | TRBV25-1 | - | CASSEQGKANTIYF | TGTGCCAGCAGTGAACAGGGGAAAGCAAACACCATATATTTT
TRBJ2-7 | 18 | - | TRBV3-1 | TRBD2 | CASSHQLAGGPGTYEQYF | TGTGCCAGCAGCCACCAACTAGCGGGAGGGCCGGGAACCTACGAGCAGTACTTC
TRBJ2-5 | 15 | - | TRBV29-1 | TRBD2 | CSVVRAGGGQETQYF | TGCAGCGTTGTGCGAGCGGGAGGGGGCCAAGAGACCCAGTACTTC
TRBJ1-5 | 14 | - | TRBV29-1 | TRBD1 | CSVKTGGDNQPQHF | TGCAGCGTTAAGACAGGGGGAGACAATCAGCCCCAGCATTTT
TRBJ1-3 | 13 | once | TRBV5-6 | - | CASSPGTGNTIYF | TGTGCCAGCAGCCCCGGGACGGGAAACACCATATATTTT
TRBJ2-5 | 15 | - | TRBV9 | - | CASSDGQTVQETQYF | TGTGCCAGCAGCGATGGACAAACGGTACAAGAGACCCAGTACTTC
TRBJ2-6 | 15 | - | TRBV7-9 | - | CASSSRQAAANVLTF | TGTGCCAGCAGCTCCAGACAGGCAGCGGCCAACGTCCTGACTTTC
TRBJ2-5 | 14 | - | TRBV6-2/TRBV6-3 | - | CASSYNGGAETQYF | TGTGCCAGCAGTTACAACGGGGGCGCGGAGACCCAGTACTTC
TRBJ2-7 | 15 | - | TRBV7-9 | - | CASSLEFPGVHEQYF | TGTGCCAGCAGCTTAGAATTCCCTGGGGTCCACGAGCAGTACTTC
TRBJ2-3 | 15 | - | TRBV2 | TRBD2 | CASSAREGFEYTQYF | TGTGCCAGCAGTGCGAGGGAGGGCTTCGAATATACGCAGTATTTT
TRBJ2-6 | 17 | - | TRBV3-1 | - | CASSQSQGGTGANVLTF | TGTGCCAGCAGCCAATCGCAGGGCGGGACTGGGGCCAACGTCCTGACTTTC